This T cell receptor (beta chain) was captured by sequencing in a study of vaccination effects on CD4 cells after COVID-19. Study as a whole: It was two doses of either the BNT162b2 or mRNA-1273 vaccine that participants received. Points from the study as a whole: Researchers report that only 1 of 255 vaccine-induced clones in healthy vaccinees cross-reacted with common cold coronaviruses. The study had few convalescent patients and no early post-infection timepoints. Marked clonal contraction of both clone types appeared late after vaccination.

Of note for this clone: Its antigen is unidentified.

Losses at the gene ends were 3 bases for V and 9 bases for J; bases not matched to a gene: 1. Germline values: CDR1 SGDLS, CDR2 YYNGEE. This CDR3 comprises 12 residues. Sequencing was performed with immunoSEQ multiplex PCR; in TCRdb, only in-frame clones are kept and a portion is missing. The sample lists about 20,000 clones, roughly four fifths seen once, with roughly a fifth in the top ten. Antigen-specific CD4+ T cells were expanded with viral peptide pools in the ViraFEST assay before sequencing. Culture proceeded for approximately 9 days, and CD4+ T cells were then isolated. None of the vaccinated had previously contracted SARS-CoV-2, and their nucleocapsid antibodies tested negative.

The sequencing used CD4+ T cells from PBMCs cultured with HCoV-NL63 spike peptides, collected before COVID-19 vaccination. V usage is TRBV9 and J usage is TRBJ2-1, with 9 bases that match TRBD2. The clonotype was recovered from a human donor who received a COVID-19 vaccine. CDR3 nucleotides: TGTGCCAGCAGCGCGACTAGCGGTGAGCAGTTCTTC. Its protein product is CASSATSGEQFF.